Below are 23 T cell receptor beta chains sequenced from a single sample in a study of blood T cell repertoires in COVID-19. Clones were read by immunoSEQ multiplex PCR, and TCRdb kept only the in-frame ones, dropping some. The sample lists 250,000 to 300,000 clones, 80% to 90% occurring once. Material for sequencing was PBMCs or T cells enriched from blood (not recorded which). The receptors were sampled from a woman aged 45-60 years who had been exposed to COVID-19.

CDR3 nucleotides: TGCGCCAGCAGTCAATCTTCGGACAGGGGCCGCCCAAACAGGAACACTGAAGCTTTCTTT. Amino acids: CASSQSSDRGRPNRNTEAFF. This chain uses TRBV23-1 with TRBJ1-1, with TRBD1 matching 9 bases. TRBV23-1 falls under the ORF class, with uncertain function. This CDR3 spans 20 amino acids. With 0 bases clipped from V and 1 base from J, the junction kept 15 bases outside the gene matches.

Here the CDR3 DNA reads TGTGCCAGTAGACGACAGGCACAAGAGACCCAGTACTTC. Translating it yields CASRRQAQETQYF. The genes are TRBV19 and TRBJ2-5; a weak D match, TRBD1 (6 bases). Trimming took 6 bases from V and 2 from J, leaving 10 bases between them. Germline loops: CDR1 LNHDA, CDR2 SQIVND (reference sequence). The CDR3 contains 13 residues.

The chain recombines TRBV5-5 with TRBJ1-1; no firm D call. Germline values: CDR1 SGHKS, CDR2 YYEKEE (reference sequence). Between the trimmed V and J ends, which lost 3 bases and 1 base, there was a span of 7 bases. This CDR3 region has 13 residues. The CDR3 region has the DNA TGTGCCAGCAGCTGGGAGGGGAACACTGAAGCTTTCTTT. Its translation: CASSWEGNTEAFF.

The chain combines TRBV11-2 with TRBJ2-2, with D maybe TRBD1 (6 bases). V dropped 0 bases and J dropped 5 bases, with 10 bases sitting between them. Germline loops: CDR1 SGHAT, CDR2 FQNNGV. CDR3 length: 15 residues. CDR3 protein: CASSLEGAWTGELFF. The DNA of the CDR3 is TGTGCCAGCAGCTTAGAGGGGGCTTGGACCGGGGAGCTGTTTTTT.

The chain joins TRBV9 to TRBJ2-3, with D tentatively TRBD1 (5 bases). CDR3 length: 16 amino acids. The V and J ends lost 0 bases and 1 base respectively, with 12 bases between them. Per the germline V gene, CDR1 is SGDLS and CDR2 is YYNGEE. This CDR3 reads CASSVGTGRGTDTQYF. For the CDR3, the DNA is TGTGCCAGCAGCGTAGGAACAGGACGGGGCACAGATACGCAGTATTTT.

The CDR3 DNA reads as TGTGCCATCAGTGGGCGGGACAGGATAACGGATACGCAGTATTTT. Translated, it gives CAISGRDRITDTQYF. The chain has TRBV10-3 and TRBJ2-3; TRBD1 aligns across 8 bases. V shed 4 bases, J shed 6 bases, and the junction held 9 bases outside the gene matches. The V gene's germline CDR1 is ENHRY and CDR2 SYGVKD. CDR3 length equals 15 residues.

The CDR3 coding sequence is TGTGCCAGCAGTAACAGGGTCACTGAAGCTTTCTTT. Its translation: CASSNRVTEAFF. This chain joins TRBV6-6 and TRBJ1-1; tentative D call: TRBD1 (6 bases). The CDR3 length is 12 residues. V was pared by 5 bases and J by 4 bases, with 8 bases between. Germline loops: CDR1 MNHNY, CDR2 SVGAGI (reference sequence).

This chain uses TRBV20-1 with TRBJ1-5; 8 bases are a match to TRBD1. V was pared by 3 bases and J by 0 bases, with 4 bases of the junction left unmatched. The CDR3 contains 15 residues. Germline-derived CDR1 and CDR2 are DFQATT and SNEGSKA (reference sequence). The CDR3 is CSASKTGDSNQPQHF. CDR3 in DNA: TGCAGTGCTAGTAAGACAGGGGATAGCAATCAGCCCCAGCATTTT.

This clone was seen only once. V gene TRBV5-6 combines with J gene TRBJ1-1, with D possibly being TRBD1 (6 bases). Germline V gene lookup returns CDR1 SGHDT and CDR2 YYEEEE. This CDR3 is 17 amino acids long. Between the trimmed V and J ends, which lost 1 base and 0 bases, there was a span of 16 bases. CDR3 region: CASSLPSGQGMNTEAFF. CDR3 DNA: TGTGCCAGCAGCTTGCCGTCCGGGCAGGGGATGAACACTGAAGCTTTCTTT.

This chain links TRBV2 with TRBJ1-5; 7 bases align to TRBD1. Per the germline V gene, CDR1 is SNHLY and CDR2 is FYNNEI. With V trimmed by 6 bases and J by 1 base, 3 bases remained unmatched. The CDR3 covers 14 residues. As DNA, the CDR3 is TGTGCCAGCAGAGCGGACAGGAGCAATCAGCCCCAGCATTTT. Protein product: CASRADRSNQPQHF. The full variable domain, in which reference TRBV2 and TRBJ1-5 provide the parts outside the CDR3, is EPEVTQTPSHQVTQMGQEVILRCVPISNHLYFYWYRQILGQKVEFLVSFYNNEISEKSEIFDDQFSVERPDGSNFTLKIRSTKLEDSAMYFCASRADRSNQPQHFGDGTRLSIL.

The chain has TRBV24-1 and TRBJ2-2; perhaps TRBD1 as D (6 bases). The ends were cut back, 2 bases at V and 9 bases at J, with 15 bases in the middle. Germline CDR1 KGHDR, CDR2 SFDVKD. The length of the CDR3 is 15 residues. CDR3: CATSDSPDSHRELFF. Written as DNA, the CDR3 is TGTGCCACCAGTGATTCACCGGACAGCCACAGGGAGCTGTTTTTT.

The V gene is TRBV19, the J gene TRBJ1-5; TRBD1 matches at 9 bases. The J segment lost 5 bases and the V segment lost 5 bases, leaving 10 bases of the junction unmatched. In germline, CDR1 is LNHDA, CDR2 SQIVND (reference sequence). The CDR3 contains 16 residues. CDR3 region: CASSLSPGQGDQPQHF. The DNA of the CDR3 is TGTGCCAGTAGTCTGAGCCCGGGACAGGGAGATCAGCCCCAGCATTTT.

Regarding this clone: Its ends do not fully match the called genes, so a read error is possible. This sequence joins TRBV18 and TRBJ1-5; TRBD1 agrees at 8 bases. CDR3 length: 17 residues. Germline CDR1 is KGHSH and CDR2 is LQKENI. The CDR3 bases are TGTGCCAGTTCACAGGGGGACAGTACTTATAGCAATCAGCCCCAGCATTTT. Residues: CASSQGDSTYSNQPQHF.

CDR3 residues: CATSDIRGGNEQFF. DNA for the CDR3: TGTGCCACCAGTGATATTCGAGGGGGCAATGAGCAGTTCTTC. The chain employs TRBV24-1 and TRBJ2-1; D is possibly TRBD1 (6 bases). Trimming pared 3 bases from V and 6 bases from J, leaving 11 bases between. The CDR3 consists of 14 residues. The germline CDR1 and CDR2 sequences are KGHDR and SFDVKD.

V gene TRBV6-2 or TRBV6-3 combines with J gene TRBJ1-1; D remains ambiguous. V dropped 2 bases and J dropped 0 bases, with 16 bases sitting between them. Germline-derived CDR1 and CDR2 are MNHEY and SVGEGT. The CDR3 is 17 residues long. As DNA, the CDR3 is TGTGCCAGCAGTTACGCTTCCGGGAGGAGTATGAACACTGAAGCTTTCTTT. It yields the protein CASSYASGRSMNTEAFF.

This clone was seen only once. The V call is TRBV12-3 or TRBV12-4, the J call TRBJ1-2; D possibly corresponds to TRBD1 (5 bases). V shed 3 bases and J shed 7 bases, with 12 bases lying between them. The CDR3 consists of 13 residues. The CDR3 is CASSFLGVGGYTF. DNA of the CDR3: TGTGCCAGCAGTTTCTTAGGGGTTGGTGGCTACACCTTC.

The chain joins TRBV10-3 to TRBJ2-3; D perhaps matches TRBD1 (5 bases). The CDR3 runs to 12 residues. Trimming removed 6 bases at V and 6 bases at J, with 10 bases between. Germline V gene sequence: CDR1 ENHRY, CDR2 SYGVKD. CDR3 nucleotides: TGTGCCATCAGCTCGACAGCGGATACGCAGTATTTT. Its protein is CAISSTADTQYF.

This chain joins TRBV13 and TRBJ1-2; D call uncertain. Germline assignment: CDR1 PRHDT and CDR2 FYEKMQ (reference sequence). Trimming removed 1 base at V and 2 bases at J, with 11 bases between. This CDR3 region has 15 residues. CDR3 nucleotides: TGTGCCAGCAGCTTAGAACAGAATATAAACTATGGCTACACCTTC. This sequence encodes CASSLEQNINYGYTF.

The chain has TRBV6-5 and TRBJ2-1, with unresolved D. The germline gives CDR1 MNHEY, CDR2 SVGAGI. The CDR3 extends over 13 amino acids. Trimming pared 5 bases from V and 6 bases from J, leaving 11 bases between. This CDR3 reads CASSPLTVNEQFF. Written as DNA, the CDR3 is TGTGCCAGCAGTCCTCTAACGGTCAATGAGCAGTTCTTC.

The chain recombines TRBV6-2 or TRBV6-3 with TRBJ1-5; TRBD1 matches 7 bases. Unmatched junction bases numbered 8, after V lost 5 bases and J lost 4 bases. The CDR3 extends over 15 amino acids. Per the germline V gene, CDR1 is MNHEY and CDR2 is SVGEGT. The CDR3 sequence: CASSEGGTANQPQHF. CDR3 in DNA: TGTGCCAGCAGTGAGGGTGGGACAGCAAATCAGCCCCAGCATTTT.

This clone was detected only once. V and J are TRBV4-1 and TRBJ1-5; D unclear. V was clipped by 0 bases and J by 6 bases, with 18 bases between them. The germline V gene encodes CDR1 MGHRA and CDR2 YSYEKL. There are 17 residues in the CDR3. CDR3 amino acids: CASSQDDSSLSGQPQHF. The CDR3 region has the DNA TGCGCCAGCAGCCAAGATGATAGCTCCCTTTCGGGTCAGCCCCAGCATTTT.

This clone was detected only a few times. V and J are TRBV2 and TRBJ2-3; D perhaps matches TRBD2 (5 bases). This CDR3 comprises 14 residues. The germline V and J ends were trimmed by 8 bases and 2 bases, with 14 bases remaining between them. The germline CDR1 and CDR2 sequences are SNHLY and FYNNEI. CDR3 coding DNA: TGTGCCAGCTCTCCCGGACTTATCACAGATACGCAGTATTTT. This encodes CASSPGLITDTQYF.

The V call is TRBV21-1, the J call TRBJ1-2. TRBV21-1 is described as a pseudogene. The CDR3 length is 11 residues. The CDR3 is CASGHGDGYTF. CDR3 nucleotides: TGTGCCAGCGGTCACGGGGATGGCTACACCTTC.